The 19 T cell receptor beta chains below were found in one sample sequenced in a study of cytomegalovirus exposure and HLA in healthy donors. Clones were read by immunoSEQ multiplex PCR, and TCRdb kept only the in-frame ones, dropping some. This table holds around 70,000 clones, 91% found once. The sequenced sample consisted of PBMCs. Every receptor here comes from a man aged 18 to 29 in good health and CMV-seronegative.

The chain carries TRBV28 and TRBJ2-6; D ambiguous. The V end was cut by 8 bases, the J end by 2 bases, with 13 bases between. The CDR3 length is 15 residues. Germline values: CDR1 MDHEN, CDR2 SYDVKM. In nucleotides, the CDR3 is TGTGCCAGCGGGTCTCGAGGCCCTGGGGCCAACGTCCTGACTTTC. Amino acid sequence: CASGSRGPGANVLTF.

As DNA, the CDR3 is TGTGCCAGCAGTTCCCCGGGACAGACCTCCTACGAGCAGTACTTC. Its protein product is CASSSPGQTSYEQYF. The V call is TRBV28, the J call TRBJ2-7, with 7 bases aligning to TRBD1. Losses at the gene ends were 4 bases for V and 0 bases for J; bases not matched to a gene: 6. CDR1 and CDR2 (germline): MDHEN, SYDVKM. There are 15 residues in the CDR3.

V gene TRBV30 combines with J gene TRBJ2-2; possibly TRBD2 for D (5 bases). Trimming removed 4 bases from V and 6 bases from J, with 18 bases in between. The CDR3 is 15 amino acids. Germline CDR1 GTSNPN, CDR2 SVGIG (reference sequence). The CDR3: CAWTSERAEAGELFF. The CDR3 nucleotides are TGTGCCTGGACTTCTGAGAGGGCGGAGGCCGGGGAGCTGTTTTTT.

The chain links TRBV6-6 to TRBJ1-5; D unresolved. V was trimmed by 6 bases and J by 0 bases, leaving 9 bases between them. Germline V lookup: CDR1 MNHNY, CDR2 SVGAGI (reference sequence). The CDR3 has 14 residues. Written as DNA, the CDR3 is TGTGCCAGCAGAGACAATTATAGCAATCAGCCCCAGCATTTT. Protein product: CASRDNYSNQPQHF.

V is TRBV10-3 and J is TRBJ2-7; the D gene is possibly TRBD2 (6 bases). The germline V gene encodes CDR1 ENHRY and CDR2 SYGVKD. With 4 bases removed from V and 3 bases from J, the gap between germline ends came to 13 bases. The CDR3 sequence is 14 residues long. The CDR3 protein is CAISGYLAVYEQYF. The CDR3 region has the DNA TGTGCCATCAGTGGGTACTTAGCGGTCTACGAGCAGTACTTC.

The J gene is TRBJ2-1, the V gene TRBV29-1; the D gene is possibly TRBD1 (6 bases). The CDR3 runs to 15 residues. Germline V gene lookup returns CDR1 SQVTM and CDR2 ANQGSEA. V was pared by 6 bases and J by 0 bases, with 15 bases between. The CDR3 bases are TGCAGCGTGGATACCGACAGGTCCTCCTACAATGAGCAGTTCTTC. Translated: CSVDTDRSSYNEQFF.

The chain joins TRBV5-1 to TRBJ2-1, with TRBD1 matching over 9 bases. The junction had 2 bases not matched to a gene; V was cut back by 2 bases and J by 2 bases. CDR1 is SGHRS and CDR2 is YFSETQ in the germline V gene. The CDR3 length is 15 residues. CDR3 sequence (DNA): TGCGCCAGCAGCTTAGGGACAGGGACCTACAATGAGCAGTTCTTC. As protein: CASSLGTGTYNEQFF.

The DNA of the CDR3 is TGTGCCAGCAGCCCAACTAGCGGGAGGGCATATACGCAGTATTTT. Its protein is CASSPTSGRAYTQYF. V gene TRBV7-2 combines with J gene TRBJ2-3, with 13 bases fitting TRBD2. The CDR3 spans 15 residues. V shed 5 bases, J shed 7 bases, and the junction held 6 bases outside the gene matches. The germline V gene has CDR1 SGHTA and CDR2 FQGNSA.

The CDR3 here is CAAGRGKYNEQFF. In DNA form, the CDR3 reads TGTGCCGCGGGGCGGGGGAAGTACAATGAGCAGTTCTTC. The chain combines TRBV6-5 with TRBJ2-1; 7 bases match TRBD2. The V segment lost 11 bases and the J segment 4 bases; nucleotides outside the gene matches: 8. The CDR3 has 13 residues. Germline V lookup: CDR1 MNHEY, CDR2 SVGAGI.

The chain is built from TRBV30 and TRBJ2-3; a possible D gene is TRBD1 (6 bases). Trimming pared 0 bases from V and 2 bases from J, leaving 18 bases between. The CDR3 length is 17 residues. Germline V gene data show CDR1 as GTSNPN and CDR2 as SVGIG (reference sequence). The CDR3 loop is CAWSVPPTGITTDTQYF. CDR3 sequence (DNA): TGTGCCTGGAGTGTACCCCCTACAGGGATCACCACAGATACGCAGTATTTT.

The chain couples TRBV7-9 to TRBJ1-2; perhaps TRBD1 as D (6 bases). Germline CDR1 is SEHNR and CDR2 is FQNEAQ (reference sequence). The CDR3 covers 14 residues. V was shortened by 2 bases and J by 3 bases, with 10 bases between the two germline ends. The DNA of the CDR3 is TGTGCCAGCAGCTTACCAGGGGTGGACTATGGCTACACCTTC. Its translation: CASSLPGVDYGYTF.

The sample holds one count of this clone. V is TRBV9 and J is TRBJ1-2; D is ambiguous. V was cut by 0 bases and J by 4 bases, with 13 bases left in between. CDR1 SGDLS and CDR2 YYNGEE come from the germline V gene. The CDR3 spans 15 residues. The CDR3 is CASSVDGFHGYGYTF. The CDR3 nucleotides are TGTGCCAGCAGCGTAGATGGTTTTCACGGCTATGGCTACACCTTC.

The rearrangement uses TRBV15 and TRBJ1-2; 7 nucleotides match TRBD1. The germline CDR1 and CDR2 sequences are LNHNV and YYDKDF (reference sequence). The CDR3 runs 18 residues. V gave up 5 bases and J gave up 4 bases; unmatched junction bases: 19. CDR3 sequence reads: CATSPRKKQGPKIYGYTF. Here the CDR3 DNA reads TGTGCCACCAGCCCCAGAAAGAAACAGGGGCCCAAGATCTATGGCTACACCTTC. Full variable domain (remainder filled in from reference TRBV15 and TRBJ1-2): DAMVIQNPRYQVTQFGKPVTLSCSQTLNHNVMYWYQQKSSQAPKLLFHYYDKDFNNEADTPDNFQSRRPNTSFCFLDIRSPGLGDTAMYLCATSPRKKQGPKIYGYTFGSGTRLTVV.

J is TRBJ2-1 and V is TRBV4-1; 8 bases align to TRBD2. CDR3 length equals 15 residues. V was clipped by 2 bases and J by 6 bases; unmatched bases: 6. CDR1 MGHRA and CDR2 YSYEKL come from the germline V gene. The CDR3 nucleotides are TGCGCCAGCAGCCAACATGGACTAGCTCCCAATGAGCAGTTCTTC. It specifies CASSQHGLAPNEQFF.

This chain joins TRBV27 and TRBJ1-4; D gene uncertain. CDR3 length equals 16 residues. With 3 bases removed from V and 5 bases from J, the gap between germline ends came to 16 bases. Per the germline V gene, CDR1 is MNHEY and CDR2 is SMNVEV (reference sequence). The CDR3 loop reads CASSLSLVAPNEKLFF. CDR3 in DNA: TGTGCCAGCAGTTTGTCTCTTGTGGCCCCCAATGAAAAACTGTTTTTT.

As for this clone: The sample contains more than one DNA sequence encoding this CDR3. The V call is TRBV28, the J call TRBJ1-5; perhaps TRBD1 as D (5 bases). The V gene lost 3 bases and the J gene lost 6 bases, with 9 bases spanning the gap. Germline V CDR1 and CDR2: MDHEN, SYDVKM. The CDR3 is 13 residues long. Here the CDR3 DNA reads TGTGCCAGCAGTTTTATGGGGCGTCAGCCCCAGCATTTT. Translated: CASSFMGRQPQHF.

The chain joins TRBV19 to TRBJ1-5; no clear D. Germline CDR1 is LNHDA and CDR2 is SQIVND (reference sequence). This CDR3 is built from 15 residues. V gave up 7 bases and J gave up 7 bases, with 20 bases separating them. This CDR3 reads CASTPRRSGSQPQHF. The CDR3 DNA sequence: TGTGCCAGTACCCCACGGCGATCAGGTTCCCAGCCCCAGCATTTT.

This chain links TRBV6-6 with TRBJ1-2, with TRBD1 matching 7 bases. The CDR3 extends over 15 amino acids. The V gene end was trimmed by 2 bases and the J gene end by 4 bases; junction bases not matched to a gene: 7. CDR1 and CDR2 (germline): MNHNY, SVGAGI (reference sequence). CDR3 DNA sequence: TGTGCCAGCAGTTACGAGGGGGCTTTAGCCTATGGCTACACCTTC. It specifies CASSYEGALAYGYTF.

The rearrangement joins TRBV19 to TRBJ2-1; 7 bases are shared with TRBD2. Per the germline V gene, CDR1 is LNHDA and CDR2 is SQIVND (reference sequence). The CDR3 length is 15 residues. V lost 3 bases and J lost 7; bases outside the gene matches: 9. The CDR3 loop is CASSILAGVGNEQFF. DNA for the CDR3: TGTGCCAGTAGTATTTTGGCGGGAGTGGGTAATGAGCAGTTCTTC.